These 19 T cell receptor beta chains came from one sample sequenced in a study of blood T cell repertoires in COVID-19. Assay: immunoSEQ multiplex PCR; the TCRdb copy retains only in-frame clones and omits some. The data show some 160,000 clones, roughly four fifths seen once. What was sequenced was peripheral blood. The receptor set was obtained from a woman of 80 years or more with COVID-19, enrolled during active disease.

This chain uses TRBV5-4 with TRBJ2-3; TRBD2 is a possible D gene (5 bases). This CDR3 is built from 16 residues. Per the germline V gene, CDR1 is SGHNT and CDR2 is YYREEE (reference sequence). Trimming shortened V by 0 bases and J by 6 bases, and 17 bases separated the two germline ends. CDR3 bases: TGTGCCAGCAGCTTGGGTAGTAGCGCAGGCATTGATACGCAGTATTTT. This gives the protein CASSLGSSAGIDTQYF.

This chain joins TRBV12-5 and TRBJ1-1, with D perhaps TRBD1 (6 bases). The length of the CDR3 is 12 residues. V was trimmed by 1 base and J by 11 bases, leaving 11 bases between them. The V gene's germline CDR1 is LGHNT and CDR2 FRNRAP. CDR3 sequence: CASGLEGQTAFF. The CDR3 bases are TGTGCTAGTGGTTTGGAAGGACAGACGGCTTTCTTT.

The V gene is TRBV11-3, the J gene TRBJ2-1; 8 nucleotides match TRBD2. This CDR3 is 15 amino acids long. V dropped 4 bases and J dropped 4; count of bases not matched to a gene: 6. Germline V lookup: CDR1 SGHNT, CDR2 YENEEA. CDR3 sequence reads: CASSWGAGAYNEQFF. The CDR3 DNA follows: TGTGCCAGCAGCTGGGGAGCGGGGGCGTACAATGAGCAGTTCTTC.

The genes are TRBV2 and TRBJ2-7; 8 positions match TRBD1. Germline V gives CDR1 SNHLY, CDR2 FYNNEI. The trim removed 6 bases at V and 5 bases at J, leaving 12 bases unmatched. The CDR3 covers 15 residues. The CDR3 DNA is TGTGCCAGCAGGATGTACAGGGGGTCGTTGGACGAGCAGTACTTC. This encodes CASRMYRGSLDEQYF.

The rearrangement joins TRBV30 to TRBJ1-3, with D possibly matching TRBD1 (6 bases). Trimming stripped 0 bases from V and 6 bases from J, with 15 bases between. Germline V gives CDR1 GTSNPN, CDR2 SVGIG (reference sequence). CDR3 length equals 15 residues. CDR3 residues: CAWSVLGGVANTIYF. The CDR3 DNA reads TGTGCCTGGAGTGTCTTAGGGGGAGTTGCAAACACCATATATTTT. Combining the CDR3 with reference TRBV30 and TRBJ1-3 gives the whole variable domain SQTIHQWPATLVQPVGSPLSLECTVEGTSNPNLYWYRQAAGRGLQLLFYSVGIGQISSEVPQNLSASRPQDRQFILSSKKLLLSDSGFYLCAWSVLGGVANTIYFGEGSWLTVV.

This clone was picked up one time. The genes are TRBV6-4 and TRBJ1-3; 8 nucleotides match TRBD1. Trimming removed 0 bases from V and 0 bases from J; junction bases left unmatched: 7. Germline loops: CDR1 MRHNA, CDR2 SNTAGT. CDR3 length: 18 amino acids. The CDR3 spells CASSDSGTGRSSGNTIYF. CDR3 DNA sequence: TGTGCCAGCAGTGACTCGGGGACAGGACGGAGCTCTGGAAACACCATATATTTT.

V gene TRBV5-4 combines with J gene TRBJ2-3; 9 nucleotides match TRBD2. CDR3 length equals 15 residues. After removal of 0 bases from V and 2 bases from J, the junction contained 1 base not matched to a gene. CDR1 is SGHNT, CDR2 YYREEE, per germline (reference sequence). CDR3 nucleotides: TGTGCCAGCAGCTTGGGCGGGGGGGCCACAGATACGCAGTATTTT. Translated: CASSLGGGATDTQYF.

This clone was seen a handful of times. The rearrangement joins TRBV7-6 to TRBJ2-7; the D gene is possibly TRBD2 (6 bases). The germline CDR1 and CDR2 sequences are SGHVS and FNYEAQ. The CDR3 consists of 15 residues. V was clipped by 1 base and J by 0 bases, with 10 bases between them. The CDR3 nucleotides are TGTGCCAGCAGCTTAGATAGACTAGTCTCCTACGAGCAGTACTTC. Amino acid sequence: CASSLDRLVSYEQYF.

The rearrangement links TRBV7-3 to TRBJ2-2; 7 bases fit TRBD2. The V gene's germline CDR1 is SGHTA and CDR2 FQGTGA. The CDR3 totals 15 residues. The trim removed 3 bases at V and 4 bases at J, leaving 5 bases unmatched. The CDR3 spells CASSFGIAGTGELFF. CDR3 coding DNA: TGTGCCAGCAGCTTCGGTATAGCGGGCACCGGGGAGCTGTTTTTT.

The chain joins TRBV28 to TRBJ2-5; TRBD2 aligns across 8 bases. Germline V gene sequence: CDR1 MDHEN, CDR2 SYDVKM. J lost 2 bases, V lost 7 bases, and 12 bases had no gene match. This CDR3 contains 16 residues. This chain's CDR3 is CASNQLRRGVQETQYF. The CDR3 coding sequence is TGTGCCAGCAACCAACTGCGGCGGGGGGTACAAGAGACCCAGTACTTC.

In its sample, this clone was seen once. The V and J genes are TRBV7-9 and TRBJ1-5, with D possibly being TRBD1 (6 bases). The CDR3 loop spans 16 amino acids. CDR1 SEHNR and CDR2 FQNEAQ come from the germline V gene (reference sequence). Trimming shortened V by 1 base and J by 3 bases, and 13 bases separated the two germline ends. CDR3: CASSLGNRVLNQPQHF. As DNA, the CDR3 is TGTGCCAGCAGCTTAGGGAACAGGGTCCTCAATCAGCCCCAGCATTTT.

This rearrangement joins TRBV7-8 to TRBJ2-1, with 7 nucleotides matching TRBD2. The CDR3 runs to 16 residues. Germline V gene lookup returns CDR1 SGHVS and CDR2 FQNEAQ. Trimming cost V 7 bases and J 2 bases; bases outside gene matches: 11. The CDR3 is CASIQRASGTYNEQFF. The CDR3 DNA sequence: TGTGCCAGCATCCAAAGGGCTAGCGGAACCTACAATGAGCAGTTCTTC.

The rearrangement joins TRBV9 to TRBJ2-2, with 8 bases that match TRBD2. CDR1 SGDLS and CDR2 YYNGEE come from the germline V gene. The CDR3 covers 15 residues. The J segment lost 5 bases and the V segment lost 0 bases, leaving 3 bases of the junction unmatched. The CDR3 is CASSVVGGGTGELFF. The DNA for the CDR3 is TGTGCCAGCAGCGTAGTAGGCGGGGGGACCGGGGAGCTGTTTTTT.

This chain links TRBV18 with TRBJ2-3, with D perhaps matching TRBD1 (5 bases). CDR3 size: 16 residues. The germline V gene has CDR1 KGHSH and CDR2 LQKENI. Trimming removed 0 bases at V and 6 bases at J, with 16 bases between. For the CDR3, the DNA is TGTGCCAGCTCACCACCCAAGTCCCCAGGGTACGATACGCAGTATTTT. Translated: CASSPPKSPGYDTQYF.

This clone was observed once. The chain carries TRBV9 and TRBJ1-2, with a possible D match to TRBD1 (6 bases). V was clipped by 2 bases and J by 2 bases, with 13 bases between them. This CDR3 spans 15 amino acids. CDR1 SGDLS and CDR2 YYNGEE come from the germline V gene. CDR3 residues: CASSVTGTINYGYTF. CDR3 DNA: TGTGCCAGCAGCGTGACCGGGACAATAAACTATGGCTACACCTTC.

In this sample, this clone turned up once. V usage is TRBV28 and J usage is TRBJ2-3; 11 bases line up with TRBD2. CDR3 length: 17 amino acids. The junction had 6 bases not matched to a gene; V was cut back by 3 bases and J by 1 base. Germline lookup yields CDR1 MDHEN and CDR2 SYDVKM. For the CDR3, the DNA is TGTGCCAGCAGTTTCCTAGCGGGAGGAGTTGGCACAGATACGCAGTATTTT. It encodes CASSFLAGGVGTDTQYF.

This clone was counted only a few times. The chain links TRBV30 to TRBJ1-1; TRBD1 matches at 7 bases. CDR3 size: 13 residues. Germline CDR1 GTSNPN, CDR2 SVGIG (reference sequence). Unmatched junction bases numbered 3, after V lost 5 bases and J lost 0 bases. Written as DNA, the CDR3 is TGTGCCTGGGGGGGACAGTTGAACACTGAAGCTTTCTTT. Protein sequence: CAWGGQLNTEAFF.

The rearrangement links TRBV28 to TRBJ2-1; D is undetermined. The V end lost 2 bases, the J end lost 0 bases, and 8 bases lay between the germline ends. This CDR3 contains 15 residues. The V gene's germline CDR1 is MDHEN and CDR2 SYDVKM. The CDR3 sequence: CASSLLVSSYNEQFF. In DNA form, the CDR3 reads TGTGCCAGCAGTTTACTAGTGAGCTCCTACAATGAGCAGTTCTTC.

This rearrangement joins TRBV5-1 to TRBJ1-3, with 7 bases fitting TRBD1. V was pared by 1 base and J by 3 bases, with 1 base of the junction left unmatched. The CDR3 is made up of 14 amino acids. In germline, CDR1 is SGHRS, CDR2 YFSETQ. The DNA for the CDR3 is TGCGCCAGCAGCTTGTGGACAGGTGGAAACACCATATATTTT. This gives the protein CASSLWTGGNTIYF.